The clone carrying this T cell receptor (beta chain) was seen only a few times. The antigen is not known. Libraries were prepared by immunoSEQ multiplex PCR; TCRdb keeps only in-frame clonotypes and omits some of them. Of approximately 350,000 clones in the sample, around 82% were seen once. The sample comes from a study of Ad26.COV2.S vaccination and SARS-CoV-2 variants. On the study more broadly: The COV1001 Ad26.COV2.S trial arm included the donor. Ad26.COV2.S given intramuscularly, once or twice 56 days apart. Study conclusions and caveats: Recipients of vaccine and of placebo showed similar breadth of their non-spike TCR repertoires. It was vaccine recipients, not placebo recipients, who had the higher spike-specific TCR breadth.

Treatment defined: around 19 received Ad26.COV2.S at low or high dose, single or two shots; 5 received placebo; per-sample allocation not given. Sampling was performed 63 days after the first vaccine or placebo injection. Germline-derived CDR1 and CDR2 are SGHRS and YFSETQ. Trimming took off 4 bases at V and 2 bases at J, with 14 bases between the two ends. CDR3 length: 15 amino acids. J is TRBJ2-3 and V is TRBV5-1; tentative D call: TRBD1 (6 bases). This receptor was identified in a person between 18 and 65 years old who received the Ad26.COV2.S COVID-19 vaccine or a placebo. This specimen was peripheral blood, taken in a trial of Ad26.COV2.S vaccine versus placebo. The CDR3 nucleotides read TGCGCCAGCAGCCAGGGGCGGGTCTCCACAGATACGCAGTATTTT. This encodes CASSQGRVSTDTQYF.